Listed below are T cell receptor beta chains from one sample, sequenced in a study of response to subunit inactivated influenza vaccine. TCRdb used MiXCR to reprocess the RT-PCR reads, holding one entry per CDR3 protein. Of 550,000 to 800,000 distinct CDR3 sequences detected, about 15% appear once; the ten largest clones hold around 7%. The sequenced sample was PBMCs from blood, obtained around 15 days before vaccination. Source of these receptors: a man in his fifties who received an inactivated influenza vaccine. CDR3s include the opening cysteine and the closing phenylalanine or tryptophan. Each record gives: D gene, V gene, J gene, clone size, CDR3 DNA, CDR3 protein. D genes are given only for firm matches. Size tells how often a clone was seen (once, few, many) or the class of an expanded clone, and some rows leave it out.

D gene: TRBD1
V gene: TRBV18
J gene: TRBJ1-6
clone size: .
CDR3 DNA: TGTGCCAGCTCACTGACCGGGACAGAGAATTCACCCCTCCACTTT
CDR3 protein: CASSLTGTENSPLHF

D gene: TRBD2
V gene: TRBV7-9
J gene: TRBJ2-3
clone size: .
CDR3 DNA: TGTGCCAGCAGCTTTCCTCCAAGCGGGGCCACAGATACGCAGTATTTT
CDR3 protein: CASSFPPSGATDTQYF

D gene: TRBD2
V gene: TRBV28
J gene: TRBJ2-7
clone size: .
CDR3 DNA: TGTGCCAGCAGTTTCAGAGGACTAGCGACGAACGAGCAGTACTTC
CDR3 protein: CASSFRGLATNEQYF

D gene: .
V gene: TRBV29-1
J gene: TRBJ2-5
clone size: .
CDR3 DNA: TGCAGCGTTGCCTACTCGTACCAAGAGACCCAGTACTTC
CDR3 protein: CSVAYSYQETQYF

D gene: .
V gene: TRBV5-5
J gene: TRBJ2-2
clone size: few
CDR3 DNA: TGTGCCAGCAGCTTTTACACCCCCGGGGAGCTGTTTTTT
CDR3 protein: CASSFYTPGELFF

D gene: .
V gene: TRBV9
J gene: TRBJ2-6
clone size: few
CDR3 DNA: TGTGCCAGCAGCGTATCCATTGGGGCCAACGTCCTGACTTTC
CDR3 protein: CASSVSIGANVLTF

D gene: .
V gene: TRBV14
J gene: TRBJ2-2
clone size: .
CDR3 DNA: TGTGCCAGCAGCCCCAACCGGGGGCGGAACGGGGAGCTGTTTTTT
CDR3 protein: CASSPNRGRNGELFF

D gene: .
V gene: TRBV9
J gene: TRBJ2-2
clone size: .
CDR3 DNA: TGTGCCAGCAGCGTAGGAGCCGGGGGCGGTACCGGGGAGCTGTTTTTT
CDR3 protein: CASSVGAGGGTGELFF

D gene: TRBD2
V gene: TRBV3-1
J gene: TRBJ2-7
clone size: .
CDR3 DNA: TGTGCCAGCAGCCCGCAGCGGGGACCCTACGAGCAGTACTTC
CDR3 protein: CASSPQRGPYEQYF

D gene: .
V gene: TRBV7-8
J gene: TRBJ1-1
clone size: few
CDR3 DNA: TGTGCCAGCACGAGCTGGGATTTGAACACTGAAGCTTTCTTT
CDR3 protein: CASTSWDLNTEAFF

D gene: TRBD2
V gene: TRBV7-8
J gene: TRBJ2-1
clone size: .
CDR3 DNA: TGTGCCAGCAGGCCTTACCCCGGGACTAGATATGAGCAGTTCTTC
CDR3 protein: CASRPYPGTRYEQFF

D gene: .
V gene: TRBV24-1
J gene: TRBJ1-1
clone size: few
CDR3 DNA: TGTGCCACCAGTGATTTCCGGAACACTGAAGCTTTCTTT
CDR3 protein: CATSDFRNTEAFF

D gene: .
V gene: TRBV5-1
J gene: TRBJ1-2
clone size: few
CDR3 DNA: TGCGCCAGCAGCTTAACGGCAGCCAACTATGGCTACACCTTC
CDR3 protein: CASSLTAANYGYTF

D gene: TRBD2
V gene: TRBV4-2
J gene: TRBJ2-2
clone size: few
CDR3 DNA: TGTGCCAGCAGCCAAGAGGTAGCGGGGGGGAACACCGGGGAGCTGTTTTTT
CDR3 protein: CASSQEVAGGNTGELFF

D gene: .
V gene: TRBV9
J gene: TRBJ2-3
clone size: .
CDR3 DNA: TGTGCCAGCAGCGTAGGAGGGGGGTCGACGACTAGCACAGATACGCAGTATTTT
CDR3 protein: CASSVGGGSTTSTDTQYF

D gene: TRBD2
V gene: TRBV13
J gene: TRBJ2-3
clone size: few
CDR3 DNA: TGTGCCAGCAGCCCGGGACTAGCGGGAGAAGTGGCGCAAACGCAGTATTTT
CDR3 protein: CASSPGLAGEVAQTQYF

D gene: TRBD1
V gene: TRBV12-3/TRBV12-4
J gene: TRBJ2-1
clone size: .
CDR3 DNA: TGTGCCAGCAGTTTAAGGGGACAGGGCAGTGAGCAGTTCTTC
CDR3 protein: CASSLRGQGSEQFF

D gene: TRBD2
V gene: TRBV12-3/TRBV12-4
J gene: TRBJ2-5
clone size: .
CDR3 DNA: TGTGCCAGCACCGTAGCGGGGGGGAGCCAAGAGACCCAGTACTTC
CDR3 protein: CASTVAGGSQETQYF

D gene: TRBD2
V gene: TRBV20-1
J gene: TRBJ2-5
clone size: .
CDR3 DNA: TGCAGTGCGCAGCGGGGTCAAGAGACCCAGTACTTC
CDR3 protein: CSAQRGQETQYF

D gene: TRBD1
V gene: TRBV29-1
J gene: TRBJ2-2
clone size: many
CDR3 DNA: TGCAGCGTTGAAGGGCAGGGGGCGAACACCGGGGAGCTGTTTTTT
CDR3 protein: CSVEGQGANTGELFF

D gene: .
V gene: TRBV7-9
J gene: TRBJ2-5
clone size: .
CDR3 DNA: TGTGCCAGCAGTTCCACAGCCGACCAAGAGACCCAGTACTTC
CDR3 protein: CASSSTADQETQYF

D gene: .
V gene: TRBV20-1
J gene: TRBJ2-7
clone size: .
CDR3 DNA: TGCAGTGCTAATGATGGGGGAGACGAGCAGTACTTC
CDR3 protein: CSANDGGDEQYF

D gene: .
V gene: TRBV27
J gene: TRBJ2-5
clone size: many
CDR3 DNA: TGTGCCAGCAGTTCGTCCCCATTGGGGACCCAGTACTTC
CDR3 protein: CASSSSPLGTQYF

D gene: .
V gene: TRBV20-1
J gene: TRBJ1-1
clone size: .
CDR3 DNA: TGCAGTGCTAAAGCCTCAGGGGTACAGAAAGCTTTCTTT
CDR3 protein: CSAKASGVQKAFF

D gene: .
V gene: TRBV12-3/TRBV12-4
J gene: TRBJ1-2
clone size: .
CDR3 DNA: TGTGCCAGCAGTTCAGTAAGAATCAGAGTGGGCTACACCTTC
CDR3 protein: CASSSVRIRVGYTF

D gene: TRBD2
V gene: TRBV5-1
J gene: TRBJ2-1
clone size: few
CDR3 DNA: TGCGCCAGCAGCTTGGGAGGCGGGAGGGCATTTAATGAGCAGTTCTTC
CDR3 protein: CASSLGGGRAFNEQFF

D gene: .
V gene: TRBV5-1
J gene: TRBJ2-1
clone size: many
CDR3 DNA: TGCGCCAGCAGTCGGGGGGCTAGCGTGAGCTCCTACAATGAGCAGTTCTTC
CDR3 protein: CASSRGASVSSYNEQFF

D gene: TRBD1
V gene: TRBV15
J gene: TRBJ2-7
clone size: few
CDR3 DNA: TGTGCCACCAGCAGACCTCAGGGGGCCTACGAGCAGTACTTC
CDR3 protein: CATSRPQGAYEQYF

D gene: TRBD1
V gene: TRBV27
J gene: TRBJ2-3
clone size: few
CDR3 DNA: TGTGCCAGCAGTTTTATCGTTCCGGGGACAGGAGATACGCAGTATTTT
CDR3 protein: CASSFIVPGTGDTQYF

D gene: TRBD1
V gene: TRBV29-1
J gene: TRBJ2-7
clone size: many
CDR3 DNA: TGCAGTGTTCGACAGGGCTCCTACGAGCAGTACTTC
CDR3 protein: CSVRQGSYEQYF